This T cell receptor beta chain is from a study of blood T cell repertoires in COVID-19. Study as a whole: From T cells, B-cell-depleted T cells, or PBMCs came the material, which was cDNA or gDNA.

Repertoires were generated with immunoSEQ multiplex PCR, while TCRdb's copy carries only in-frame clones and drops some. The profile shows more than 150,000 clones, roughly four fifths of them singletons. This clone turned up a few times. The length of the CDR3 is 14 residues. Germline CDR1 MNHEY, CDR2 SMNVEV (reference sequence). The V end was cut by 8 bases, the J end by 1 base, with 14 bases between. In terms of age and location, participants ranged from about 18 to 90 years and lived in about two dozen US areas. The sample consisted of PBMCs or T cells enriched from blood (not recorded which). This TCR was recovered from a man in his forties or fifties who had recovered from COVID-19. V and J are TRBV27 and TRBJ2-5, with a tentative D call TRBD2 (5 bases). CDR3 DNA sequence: TGTGCCAGCCACCCCCTTGGAGGCCAAGAGACCCAGTACTTC. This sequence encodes CASHPLGGQETQYF.